These 22 T cell receptor beta chains were all obtained from the same sample, sequenced in a study of cytomegalovirus exposure and HLA in healthy donors. The study ran its PCR with 60 Vbeta and 13 Jbeta primers. The repertoire was sequenced with immunoSEQ multiplex PCR; TCRdb's copy has only in-frame clones and lacks some. The profile shows some 95,000 clones, around four fifths of them singletons. The sequenced material came from PBMCs. The receptors shown here come from a man aged 25 to 45 in good health and CMV-seronegative.

The chain joins TRBV30 to TRBJ1-4, with a possible D match to TRBD1 (6 bases). Trimming removed 2 bases at V and 4 bases at J, with 11 bases between. The germline V gene encodes CDR1 GTSNPN and CDR2 SVGIG (reference sequence). The CDR3 is made up of 14 amino acids. CDR3: CAWSWGQSNEKLFF. The CDR3 DNA reads TGTGCCTGGAGTTGGGGACAAAGTAATGAAAAACTGTTTTTT.

V is TRBV28 and J is TRBJ2-3; TRBD2 matches at 7 bases. Germline assignment: CDR1 MDHEN and CDR2 SYDVKM. The ends lost 7 bases at V and 3 bases at J; junction bases unmatched: 10. The CDR3 spans 15 residues. CDR3 in DNA: TGTGCCAGCAAGACACCCGGGACTATGACAGATACGCAGTATTTT. Residues: CASKTPGTMTDTQYF.

This chain connects TRBV10-3 to TRBJ2-3, with 8 nucleotides matching TRBD1. This CDR3 is built from 15 residues. With 4 bases clipped from V and 2 bases from J, the junction kept 5 bases outside the gene matches. CDR1 ENHRY and CDR2 SYGVKD come from the germline V gene. CDR3 DNA sequence: TGTGCCATCAGTGGGGACAGGTCCCTCACAGATACGCAGTATTTT. Translating gives CAISGDRSLTDTQYF.

V gene TRBV7-9 combines with J gene TRBJ2-7; D is perhaps TRBD1 (5 bases). Germline lookup yields CDR1 SEHNR and CDR2 FQNEAQ (reference sequence). The ends were cut back, 1 base at V and 6 bases at J, with 13 bases in the middle. The CDR3 contains 14 residues. The CDR3 spells CASSLVGDRGEQYF. In DNA form, the CDR3 reads TGTGCCAGCAGCTTAGTAGGGGATCGAGGCGAGCAGTACTTC.

The chain uses TRBV27 and TRBJ1-4, with D hard to call. Germline values: CDR1 MNHEY, CDR2 SMNVEV (reference sequence). This CDR3 has 15 amino acids. V was pared by 3 bases and J by 7 bases, with 15 bases between. The CDR3 loop reads CASSLSTRRVEKLFF. The CDR3 coding sequence is TGTGCCAGCAGTTTGTCGACACGCCGTGTTGAAAAACTGTTTTTT. Variable domain in full (rest from reference TRBV27 and TRBJ1-4): EAQVTQNPRYLITVTGKKLTVTCSQNMNHEYMSWYRQDPGLGLRQIYYSMNVEVTDKGDVPEGYKVSRKEKRNFPLILESPSPNQTSLYFCASSLSTRRVEKLFFGSGTQLSVL.

The chain couples TRBV5-1 to TRBJ2-6, with TRBD2 identical over 7 bases. CDR3 length: 16 residues. Germline trimming cut 0 bases from V and 2 bases from J; bases unmatched to any gene: 2. CDR1 and CDR2 from the germline V gene are SGHRS and YFSETQ. CDR3 nucleotide sequence: TGCGCCAGCAGCTTGGCGGGGGGTCCTGGGGCCAACGTCCTGACTTTC. Its translation: CASSLAGGPGANVLTF.

This chain links TRBV9 with TRBJ1-2, with 7 bases identical to TRBD1. CDR1 is SGDLS, CDR2 YYNGEE, per germline. This CDR3 is built from 16 residues. V lost 0 bases and J lost 5; bases outside the gene matches: 10. The CDR3 is CASSVGGGGVVYGYTF. For the CDR3, the DNA is TGTGCCAGCAGCGTAGGAGGAGGGGGCGTAGTGTATGGCTACACCTTC.

V gene TRBV6-6 combines with J gene TRBJ1-2, with D maybe TRBD1 (6 bases). This CDR3 is 13 amino acids long. V shed 6 bases and J shed 5 bases, with 13 bases lying between them. The germline V gene has CDR1 MNHNY and CDR2 SVGAGI (reference sequence). Here the CDR3 DNA reads TGTGCCAGCAGCCAGAGGGGGGGGTATGGCTACACCTTC. Translated: CASSQRGGYGYTF.

The chain carries TRBV14 and TRBJ2-4; maybe TRBD2 (6 bases). The V end lost 3 bases, the J end lost 0 bases, and 12 bases lay between the germline ends. This CDR3 is built from 16 residues. CDR1 is SGHDN and CDR2 is FVKESK in the germline V gene. CDR3 amino acids: CASSQREAQAKNIQYF. The DNA of the CDR3 is TGTGCCAGCAGCCAGAGGGAGGCACAAGCCAAAAACATTCAGTACTTC.

The rearrangement uses TRBV6-5 and TRBJ2-7; D is unresolved. V shed 7 bases and J shed 6 bases, with 10 bases lying between them. From germline, CDR1 is MNHEY and CDR2 SVGAGI. This CDR3 spans 11 amino acids. This chain's CDR3 is CASTLRSEQYF. As DNA, the CDR3 is TGTGCCAGCACCCTACGGAGCGAGCAGTACTTC.

This clone was observed a few times. The chain has TRBV5-4 and TRBJ2-3; D is unclear. The CDR3 is 13 residues long. The germline CDR1 and CDR2 sequences are SGHNT and YYREEE (reference sequence). The V end lost 2 bases, the J end lost 0 bases, and 4 bases lay between the germline ends. CDR3 residues: CASSFVSTDTQYF. The CDR3 bases are TGTGCCAGCAGCTTCGTTAGCACAGATACGCAGTATTTT. Full variable domain (outside the CDR3, taken from reference TRBV5-4 and TRBJ2-3): ETGVTQSPTHLIKTRGQQVTLRCSSQSGHNTVSWYQQALGQGPQFIFQYYREEENGRGNFPPRFSGLQFPNYSSELNVNALELDDSALYLCASSFVSTDTQYFGPGTRLTVL.

The genes are TRBV30 and TRBJ1-6; no reliable D call. Germline assignment: CDR1 GTSNPN and CDR2 SVGIG (reference sequence). This CDR3 has 11 amino acids. V was trimmed by 5 bases and J by 7 bases, leaving 6 bases between them. CDR3 bases: TGTGCCTGGGCGGGGAATTCACCCCTCCACTTT. Encoded protein: CAWAGNSPLHF.

The chain uses TRBV7-9 and TRBJ2-3; D not certain. Trimming shortened V by 5 bases and J by 0 bases, and 3 bases separated the two germline ends. The CDR3 has 12 amino acids. The germline V gene encodes CDR1 SEHNR and CDR2 FQNEAQ (reference sequence). For the CDR3, the DNA is TGTGCCAGCAGCCCAAGCACAGATACGCAGTATTTT. It translates to CASSPSTDTQYF. The full variable domain, rest sourced from reference TRBV7-9 and TRBJ2-3, is DTGVSQNPRHKITKRGQNVTFRCDPISEHNRLYWYRQTLGQGPEFLTYFQNEAQLEKSRLLSDRFSAERPKGSFSTLEIQRTEQGDSAMYLCASSPSTDTQYFGPGTRLTVL.

This clone was seen more than once but under ten times. The chain uses TRBV5-1 and TRBJ2-7, with TRBD1 matching 8 bases. The CDR3 sequence is 13 residues long. Germline trimming cut 4 bases from V and 3 bases from J; bases unmatched to any gene: 3. Germline CDR1 SGHRS, CDR2 YFSETQ. CDR3 bases: TGCGCCAGCAGCCCGACAGGGGTCTACGAGCAGTACTTC. Protein: CASSPTGVYEQYF.

V usage is TRBV7-2 and J usage is TRBJ2-3, with 9 bases lining up with TRBD2. The V and J ends lost 4 bases and 2 bases, in that order; junction bases with no gene match: 10. Germline-derived CDR1 and CDR2 are SGHTA and FQGNSA. The CDR3 totals 17 residues. This CDR3 reads CASSYLRTSDSTDTQYF. Written as DNA, the CDR3 is TGTGCCAGCAGCTACCTAAGGACTAGCGACTCCACAGATACGCAGTATTTT.

The J gene is TRBJ2-6, the V gene TRBV28, with D perhaps TRBD1 (6 bases). The CDR3 covers 15 residues. Germline V CDR1 and CDR2: MDHEN, SYDVKM. V lost 7 bases, J lost 3 bases, and 13 bases lay in between. In DNA, the CDR3 is TGTGCCAGCAATCCCGCAGGGGATGGGGCCAACGTCCTGACTTTC. This sequence encodes CASNPAGDGANVLTF.

The gene calls are TRBV6-5 and TRBJ2-2; no firm D call. Trimming removed 6 bases from V and 3 bases from J, with 5 bases in between. This CDR3 contains 12 residues. CDR1 is MNHEY and CDR2 is SVGAGI in the germline V gene. CDR3 region: CASRTDTGELFF. Here the CDR3 DNA reads TGTGCCAGCAGAACAGACACCGGGGAGCTGTTTTTT.

This clone was detected only once. The chain combines TRBV18 with TRBJ1-5; D uncertain. Trimming stripped 5 bases from V and 5 bases from J, with 10 bases between. The CDR3 length is 13 residues. Germline assignment: CDR1 KGHSH and CDR2 LQKENI. CDR3 in DNA: TGTGCCAGCTCAGAGTGGCAGGATCAGCCCCAGCATTTT. Translating gives CASSEWQDQPQHF. The full variable domain, rest sourced from reference TRBV18 and TRBJ1-5, is NAGVMQNPRHLVRRRGQEARLRCSPMKGHSHVYWYRQLPEEGLKFMVYLQKENIIDESGMPKERFSAEFPKEGPSILRIQQVVRGDSAAYFCASSEWQDQPQHFGDGTRLSIL.

The genes are TRBV21-1 and TRBJ2-7; the table's D call of TRBD1 was not tested on the DNA. TRBV21-1 is listed as a pseudogene. The CDR3 has 16 amino acids. The DNA for the CDR3 is TGTGCCAGCAGCAAGCTTTCGGACAGGGAATCCCACGAGCAGTACTTC. Its protein is CASSKLSDRESHEQYF.

V gene TRBV9 combines with J gene TRBJ2-1, with D possibly matching TRBD1 (5 bases). Germline V lookup: CDR1 SGDLS, CDR2 YYNGEE. Trimming stripped 4 bases from V and 8 bases from J, with 13 bases between. CDR3 length: 13 amino acids. The CDR3 reads CASSPDSWDEQFF. The CDR3 DNA reads TGTGCCAGCAGCCCCGACAGTTGGGATGAGCAGTTCTTC.

The chain couples TRBV6-4 to TRBJ2-2; 8 positions agree with TRBD1. J lost 4 bases, V lost 0 bases, and 4 bases had no gene match. This CDR3 is 16 amino acids long. CDR1 is MRHNA, CDR2 SNTAGT, per germline. CDR3 region: CASSDSGQGGTGELFF. DNA for the CDR3: TGTGCCAGCAGTGACTCAGGACAGGGCGGCACCGGGGAGCTGTTTTTT.

A remark on this clone: The sample has other DNA sequences that encode this CDR3 too. The chain has TRBV5-1 and TRBJ1-5; 8 bases fit TRBD1. The CDR3 is 15 amino acids. Germline V gene data show CDR1 as SGHRS and CDR2 as YFSETQ. J lost 1 base, V lost 4 bases, and 4 bases had no gene match. CDR3 amino acids: CASSLDRGSNQPQHF. CDR3 DNA: TGCGCCAGCAGCCTCGACAGGGGAAGCAATCAGCCCCAGCATTTT.